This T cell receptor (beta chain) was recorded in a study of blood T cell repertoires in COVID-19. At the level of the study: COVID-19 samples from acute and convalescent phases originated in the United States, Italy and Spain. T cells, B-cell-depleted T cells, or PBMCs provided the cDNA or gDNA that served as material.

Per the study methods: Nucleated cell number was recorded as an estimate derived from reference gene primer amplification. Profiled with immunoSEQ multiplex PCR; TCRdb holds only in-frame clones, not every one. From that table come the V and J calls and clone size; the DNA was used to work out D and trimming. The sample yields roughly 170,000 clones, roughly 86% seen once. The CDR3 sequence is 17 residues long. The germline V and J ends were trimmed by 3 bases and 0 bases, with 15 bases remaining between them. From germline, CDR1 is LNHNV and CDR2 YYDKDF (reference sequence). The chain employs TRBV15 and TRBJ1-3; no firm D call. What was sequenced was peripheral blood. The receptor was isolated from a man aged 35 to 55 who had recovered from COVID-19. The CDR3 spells CATSSRVGALSGNTIYF. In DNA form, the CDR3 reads TGTGCCACCAGCAGTCGCGTGGGAGCCCTCTCTGGAAACACCATATATTTT.